The 30 T cell receptor beta chains below were found in one sample sequenced in a study of blood T cell repertoires in COVID-19. Produced via immunoSEQ multiplex PCR; TCRdb's table is partial and in-frame only. This sample has under 450,000 clones, with 87% found just once. The sequencing input was PBMCs or T cells enriched from blood (not recorded which). The origin of the receptors is a woman aged 30 to 39 who had recovered from COVID-19.

Comments on this clone: A single base separates this from a much larger clone, so it may be a read error. The chain combines TRBV28 with TRBJ1-1; no firm D call. Germline CDR1 reads MDHEN; CDR2 reads SYDVKM. This CDR3 has 12 residues. The germline V and J ends were trimmed by 7 bases and 1 base, with 7 bases remaining between them. Written as DNA, the CDR3 is TGTGCCAGCAATGAGGGGAACACTGAAGCTTTCTTT. Amino acids: CASNEGNTEAFF.

The CDR3 reads CASSMTGARETQYF. In DNA form, the CDR3 reads TGCGCCAGCAGCATGACAGGGGCGAGAGAGACCCAGTACTTC. V and J are TRBV5-1 and TRBJ2-5; TRBD1 matches 8 bases. V lost 4 bases, J lost 4 bases, and 6 bases stayed unmatched. CDR1 and CDR2 (germline): SGHRS, YFSETQ. CDR3 size: 14 residues. Combining the CDR3 with reference TRBV5-1 and TRBJ2-5 gives the whole variable domain KAGVTQTPRYLIKTRGQQVTLSCSPISGHRSVSWYQQTPGQGLQFLFEYFSETQRNKGNFPGRFSGRQFSNSRSEMNVSTLELGDSALYLCASSMTGARETQYFGPGTRLLVL.

The chain employs TRBV2 and TRBJ2-1, with TRBD1 identical over 11 bases. This CDR3 comprises 14 residues. Germline CDR1 SNHLY, CDR2 FYNNEI. V lost 8 bases and J lost 10; bases outside the gene matches: 10. In nucleotides, the CDR3 is TGTGCCAGCCGGGGGACAGGGGGTTCGGAAGAGCAGTTCTTC. It translates to CASRGTGGSEEQFF.

The chain is built from TRBV11-2 and TRBJ1-2; TRBD1 agrees at 8 bases. Germline V gene data show CDR1 as SGHAT and CDR2 as FQNNGV. The CDR3 is 14 residues long. V was clipped by 6 bases and J by 1 base; unmatched bases: 4. The CDR3 DNA follows: TGTGCCAGCAGACCTGACAGGGGTAACTATGGCTACACCTTC. As protein: CASRPDRGNYGYTF.

This clone is a singleton in its sample. CDR3 loop: CATGGVATNEKLFF. Here the CDR3 DNA reads TGTGCCACCGGGGGGGTAGCGACTAATGAAAAACTGTTTTTT. This chain connects TRBV6-5 to TRBJ1-4; a weak D match, TRBD1 (5 bases). Germline lookup yields CDR1 MNHEY and CDR2 SVGAGI. This CDR3 is 14 amino acids long. Deletions cut 10 bases from V and 2 bases from J, with 14 bases between.

This chain uses TRBV7-9 with TRBJ2-1, with D perhaps TRBD1 (8 bases). The germline V and J ends were trimmed by 3 bases and 7 bases, with 19 bases remaining between them. The CDR3 sequence is 16 residues long. Germline assignment: CDR1 SEHNR and CDR2 FQNEAQ (reference sequence). The CDR3 spells CASSLPTGGEANEQFF. The CDR3 coding sequence is TGTGCCAGCAGCTTGCCCACAGGGGGGGAAGCGAATGAGCAGTTCTTC.

This chain links TRBV9 with TRBJ2-1; D ambiguous. V dropped 4 bases and J dropped 6 bases, with 8 bases sitting between them. Germline assignment: CDR1 SGDLS and CDR2 YYNGEE. The length of the CDR3 is 12 residues. DNA of the CDR3: TGTGCCAGCAGCCCTAACGGCAATGAGCAGTTCTTC. This sequence encodes CASSPNGNEQFF.

This clone has just one count. V and J are TRBV2 and TRBJ2-7, with a weak D call TRBD2 (5 bases). CDR3 size: 12 residues. V was clipped by 1 base and J by 11 bases, with 12 bases between them. Germline V lookup: CDR1 SNHLY, CDR2 FYNNEI. CDR3 protein: CASSEGPGSEYF. The CDR3 DNA reads TGTGCCAGCAGTGAAGGTCCGGGATCGGAGTACTTC.

This clone has more than one count but fewer than ten. The CDR3 loop is CATSDGTGVYEQYF. CDR3 nucleotide sequence: TGTGCCACCAGTGATGGGACAGGAGTCTACGAGCAGTACTTC. The rearrangement links TRBV24-1 to TRBJ2-7; 8 bases fit TRBD1. Trimming at V came to 3 bases and at J to 3 bases, leaving 3 bases not matched to a gene. There are 14 residues in the CDR3. Germline CDR1 KGHDR, CDR2 SFDVKD.

The V gene is TRBV28, the J gene TRBJ1-4; D uncertain. Germline assignment: CDR1 MDHEN and CDR2 SYDVKM. The V and J ends lost 0 bases and 3 bases respectively, with 5 bases between them. The CDR3 has 14 amino acids. This chain's CDR3 is CASSLWQSNEKLFF. CDR3 DNA sequence: TGTGCCAGCAGTTTATGGCAGTCTAATGAAAAACTGTTTTTT.

This clone was counted once. V and J are TRBV27 and TRBJ2-7; 12 nucleotides align to TRBD2. V shed 4 bases and J 7 bases; nucleotides not matched to a gene: 11. The germline CDR1 and CDR2 sequences are MNHEY and SMNVEV (reference sequence). The CDR3 extends over 16 amino acids. CDR3 region: CASSSLAGGPVHEQYF. Here the CDR3 DNA reads TGTGCCAGCAGTTCTCTAGCGGGGGGGCCAGTTCATGAGCAGTACTTC.

This sequence joins TRBV5-1 and TRBJ2-7, with D uncertain. Germline CDR1 SGHRS, CDR2 YFSETQ. The CDR3 has 14 amino acids. The V end was cut by 6 bases, the J end by 5 bases, with 18 bases between. CDR3 nucleotide sequence: TGCGCCAGCACCCCCCTGCCAAATGGAGACGAGCAGTACTTC. Translating it yields CASTPLPNGDEQYF.

The chain links TRBV27 to TRBJ2-7; 9 bases map to TRBD2. The J segment lost 1 base and the V segment lost 6 bases, leaving 13 bases of the junction unmatched. The CDR3 spans 17 residues. Per germline, CDR1 MNHEY and CDR2 SMNVEV (reference sequence). The CDR3 here is CASSRALLAGISYEQYF. DNA of the CDR3: TGTGCCAGCAGCAGGGCCTTACTAGCGGGTATTTCCTACGAGCAGTACTTC.

The CDR3, as DNA: TGTGCCAGCAAACTACAGGGGGCTACCACCGGGGAGCTGTTTTTT. Amino acid sequence: CASKLQGATTGELFF. The chain combines TRBV2 with TRBJ2-2; 9 bases map to TRBD1. J lost 4 bases, V lost 7 bases, and 7 bases had no gene match. Germline values: CDR1 SNHLY, CDR2 FYNNEI. The CDR3 has 15 residues.

In this sample, this clone turned up once. The rearrangement uses TRBV28 and TRBJ1-3; maybe TRBD1 (6 bases). CDR1 is MDHEN, CDR2 SYDVKM, per germline. Trimming took off 2 bases at V and 10 bases at J, with 12 bases between the two ends. This CDR3 spans 13 amino acids. CDR3 bases: TGTGCCAGCAGTTTACAAAGGGGGGGGACCATATATTTT. This encodes CASSLQRGGTIYF.

This chain connects TRBV5-1 to TRBJ1-1; 7 bases are shared with TRBD1. Germline-derived CDR1 and CDR2 are SGHRS and YFSETQ. The CDR3 sequence is 15 residues long. The V and J ends lost 0 bases and 8 bases, in that order; junction bases with no gene match: 10. CDR3 region: CASSLGGTEGREAFF. Here the CDR3 DNA reads TGCGCCAGCAGCTTGGGAGGGACAGAAGGTCGGGAAGCTTTCTTT.

The chain uses TRBV18 and TRBJ1-4; D uncertain. Looked up from germline, CDR1 is KGHSH and CDR2 is LQKENI. This CDR3 region has 14 residues. V was cut by 6 bases and J by 7 bases, with 15 bases left in between. CDR3 sequence: CASSAGTSAEKLFF. CDR3 sequence (DNA): TGTGCCAGCTCCGCGGGTACGTCAGCTGAAAAACTGTTTTTT.

The V and J genes are TRBV7-2 and TRBJ2-1; the match to TRBD2 covers 7 bases. Germline trimming cut 2 bases from V and 7 bases from J; bases unmatched to any gene: 11. The CDR3 is 16 amino acids. Germline V gene data show CDR1 as SGHTA and CDR2 as FQGNSA. The CDR3 nucleotides read TGTGCCAGCAGCTTACCCGGCCGCGCGGGAGAGAATGAGCAGTTCTTC. Amino acid sequence: CASSLPGRAGENEQFF.

This clone was detected once. The chain recombines TRBV27 with TRBJ1-6; D remains unclear. The CDR3 has 13 residues. Germline V gene lookup returns CDR1 MNHEY and CDR2 SMNVEV (reference sequence). Between the trimmed V and J ends, which lost 8 bases and 5 bases, there was a span of 10 bases. CDR3 bases: TGTGCCAGCTCTGACATCAATAATTCACCCCTCCACTTT. Translating gives CASSDINNSPLHF.

The V and J genes are TRBV4-2 and TRBJ1-1, with a weak D call TRBD1 (5 bases). V was shortened by 1 base and J by 0 bases, with 12 bases between the two germline ends. The CDR3 totals 16 residues. Per the germline V gene, CDR1 is LGHNA and CDR2 is YNFKEQ. The DNA of the CDR3 is TGTGCCAGCAGCCAAGGTGCTAGGGGCATGAACACTGAAGCTTTCTTT. Its protein product is CASSQGARGMNTEAFF.

The V call is TRBV19, the J call TRBJ2-7, with D maybe TRBD2 (6 bases). Trimming pared 8 bases from V and 2 bases from J, leaving 13 bases between. Germline lookup yields CDR1 LNHDA and CDR2 SQIVND (reference sequence). This CDR3 has 13 residues. CDR3 nucleotides: TGTGCCAGTGCCATAGCGGCAACCTACGAGCAGTACTTC. Residues: CASAIAATYEQYF. Variable domain in full (rest from reference TRBV19 and TRBJ2-7): DGGITQSPKYLFRKEGQNVTLSCEQNLNHDAMYWYRQDPGQGLRLIYYSQIVNDFQKGDIAEGYSVSREKKESFPLTVTSAQKNPTAFYLCASAIAATYEQYFGPGTRLTVT.

This chain uses TRBV3-1 (or the pseudogene TRBV3-2) with TRBJ2-7, with D possibly TRBD2 on 5 matching bases. CDR3 length: 13 residues. V was clipped by 8 bases and J by 1 base, with 12 bases between them. CDR1 is LGHDT, CDR2 YNNKEL, per germline (reference sequence). The CDR3 sequence: CASGVRGSYEQYF. Written as DNA, the CDR3 is TGTGCCAGCGGGGTTCGAGGGTCCTACGAGCAGTACTTC.

The chain carries TRBV27 and TRBJ2-7, with 10 bases identical to TRBD1. Germline CDR1 MNHEY, CDR2 SMNVEV (reference sequence). V trimming: 5 bases; J trimming: 6 bases; junction bases outside the gene matches: 7. This CDR3 is built from 14 residues. The CDR3 sequence is CASSRTGQGLEQYF. The DNA of the CDR3 is TGTGCCAGCAGTAGAACGGGACAGGGGCTCGAGCAGTACTTC.

The rearrangement joins TRBV11-2 to TRBJ2-2, with 8 bases lining up with TRBD2. The CDR3 runs 18 residues. With 3 bases clipped from V and 4 bases from J, the junction kept 13 bases outside the gene matches. The germline V gene has CDR1 SGHAT and CDR2 FQNNGV. The CDR3: CASSLSGGPPRGTGELFF. The CDR3 DNA is TGTGCCAGCAGCTTGAGCGGGGGCCCACCCCGGGGCACCGGGGAGCTGTTTTTT.

The CDR3 here is CASSVEQGVYNEQFF. CDR3 in DNA: TGTGCCAGCAGCGTAGAACAGGGAGTGTACAATGAGCAGTTCTTC. V gene TRBV9 combines with J gene TRBJ2-1; weak D call: TRBD1 (6 bases). Germline CDR1 is SGDLS and CDR2 is YYNGEE. Deletions cut 0 bases from V and 4 bases from J, with 11 bases between. The CDR3 totals 15 residues.

The rearrangement links TRBV27 to TRBJ2-6, with 7 bases that match TRBD1. V trimming: 3 bases; J trimming: 0 bases; junction bases outside the gene matches: 2. Germline V lookup: CDR1 MNHEY, CDR2 SMNVEV (reference sequence). The CDR3 sequence is 16 residues long. The CDR3 protein is CASSLGDSSGANVLTF. CDR3 in DNA: TGTGCCAGCAGTTTGGGGGACAGCTCTGGGGCCAACGTCCTGACTTTC. The whole variable domain, filled in from reference TRBV27 and TRBJ2-6, reads EAQVTQNPRYLITVTGKKLTVTCSQNMNHEYMSWYRQDPGLGLRQIYYSMNVEVTDKGDVPEGYKVSRKEKRNFPLILESPSPNQTSLYFCASSLGDSSGANVLTFGAGSRLTVL.

The V call is TRBV27, the J call TRBJ2-1, with 10 bases fitting TRBD2. The CDR3 consists of 13 residues. Germline CDR1 and CDR2: MNHEY and SMNVEV (reference sequence). Germline trimming cut 6 bases from V and 7 bases from J; bases unmatched to any gene: 3. The CDR3 sequence is CASRMTSGNEQFF. The CDR3 DNA reads TGTGCCAGCAGGATGACTAGCGGGAATGAGCAGTTCTTC.

This clone has a handful of counts. The rearrangement joins TRBV6-5 to TRBJ2-2; D ambiguous. This CDR3 contains 12 residues. The V gene lost 6 bases and the J gene lost 3 bases, with 5 bases spanning the gap. Germline CDR1 is MNHEY and CDR2 is SVGAGI. The CDR3 loop is CASRRYTGELFF. CDR3 coding DNA: TGTGCCAGCAGGCGATACACCGGGGAGCTGTTTTTT.

The chain is built from TRBV21-1 and TRBJ1-5; the DNA was not used to check the table's D call, TRBD1. TRBV21-1 is a documented pseudogene. The CDR3 has 15 residues. The CDR3 protein is CASSKAVRGHQPQHF. The CDR3, as DNA: TGTGCCAGCAGCAAAGCAGTAAGGGGTCATCAGCCCCAGCATTTT.

This sequence joins TRBV5-1 and TRBJ2-7; possibly TRBD2 for D (6 bases). In germline, CDR1 is SGHRS, CDR2 YFSETQ. The CDR3 extends over 15 amino acids. The germline V and J ends were trimmed by 2 bases and 2 bases, with 14 bases remaining between them. CDR3 coding DNA: TGCGCCAGCAGCTTTGGGCTAGCGCGTGCCTACGAGCAGTACTTC. Protein: CASSFGLARAYEQYF.